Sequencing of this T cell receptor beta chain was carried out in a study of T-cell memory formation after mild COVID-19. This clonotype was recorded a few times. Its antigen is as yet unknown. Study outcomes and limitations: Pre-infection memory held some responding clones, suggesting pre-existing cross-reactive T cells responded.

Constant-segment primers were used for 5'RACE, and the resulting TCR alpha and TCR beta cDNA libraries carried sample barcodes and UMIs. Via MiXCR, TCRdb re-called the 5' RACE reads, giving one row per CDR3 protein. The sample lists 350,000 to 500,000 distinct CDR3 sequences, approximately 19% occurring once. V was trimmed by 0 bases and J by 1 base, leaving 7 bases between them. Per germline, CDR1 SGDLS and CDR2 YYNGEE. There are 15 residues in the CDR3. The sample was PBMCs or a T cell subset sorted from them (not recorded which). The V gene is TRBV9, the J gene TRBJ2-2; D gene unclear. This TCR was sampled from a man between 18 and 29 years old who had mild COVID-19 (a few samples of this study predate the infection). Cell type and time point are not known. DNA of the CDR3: TGTGCCAGCAGCGTAGAGCTGGGGAACACCGGGGAGCTGTTTTTT. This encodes CASSVELGNTGELFF. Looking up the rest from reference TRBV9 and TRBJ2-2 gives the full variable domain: DSGVTQTPKHLITATGQRVTLRCSPRSGDLSVYWYQQSLDQGLQFLIQYYNGEERAKGNILERFSAQQFPDLHSELNLSSLELGDSALYFCASSVELGNTGELFFGEGSRLTVL.